These T cell receptor beta chains were read from a single sample in a study of cytomegalovirus exposure and HLA in healthy donors. Measured with immunoSEQ multiplex PCR; TCRdb has only the in-frame clones, and not every one. The repertoire shows 55,000 to 70,000 clones; the top ten hold roughly 2.4%. The source material was PBMCs. The receptors stem from a female donor in good health and CMV-seropositive. The CDR3 runs from the conserved cysteine through the conserved F or W. A D gene is named only where the DNA matches it firmly.

V: TRBV18; J: TRBJ1-1; D: NA; CDR3: CASSPRSRLENTEAFF; DNA: TGTGCCAGCTCACCGAGGTCGAGGTTGGAGAACACTGAAGCTTTCTTT
V: TRBV1; J: TRBJ2-7; D: NA; CDR3: CTSSQVGLVQSSYEQYF; DNA: TGCACCAGCAGCCAAGTGGGGCTGGTCCAGAGCTCCTACGAGCAGTACTTC
V: TRBV18; J: TRBJ2-7; D: TRBD1; CDR3: CASSPGQGAYEQYF; DNA: TGTGCCAGCTCGCCAGGACAGGGCGCCTACGAGCAGTACTTC
V: TRBV28; J: TRBJ2-7; D: NA; CDR3: CASSPGYEQYF; DNA: TGTGCCAGCAGCCCCGGGTACGAGCAGTACTTC
V: TRBV7-6; J: TRBJ2-5; D: TRBD2; CDR3: CASSWTSGAGETQYF; DNA: TGTGCCAGCAGTTGGACTAGCGGGGCCGGGGAGACCCAGTACTTC
V: TRBV7-6; J: TRBJ2-5; D: TRBD1; CDR3: CASSLSSTGEETQYF; DNA: TGTGCCAGCAGCTTATCGTCGACAGGGGAAGAGACCCAGTACTTC
V: TRBV28; J: TRBJ2-3; D: NA; CDR3: CASSSSRDTQYF; DNA: TGTGCCAGCAGTTCGTCCCGAGATACGCAGTATTTT
V: TRBV4-3; J: TRBJ1-5; D: NA; CDR3: CASSPERGIIGGYQPQHF; DNA: TGCGCCAGCAGCCCAGAAAGGGGCATAATAGGGGGTTATCAGCCCCAGCATTTT
V: TRBV20-1; J: TRBJ2-7; D: NA; CDR3: CSPYSSYEQYF; DNA: TGCAGTCCCTATAGCTCCTACGAGCAGTACTTC
V: TRBV19; J: TRBJ2-1; D: NA; CDR3: CASSIVRGGKAYNEQFF; DNA: TGTGCCAGTAGTATAGTACGGGGCGGGAAGGCCTACAATGAGCAGTTCTTC
V: TRBV18; J: TRBJ2-7; D: NA; CDR3: CASSPGTGRYEQYF; DNA: TGTGCCAGCTCACCAGGAACAGGGAGATACGAGCAGTACTTC